This is a list of T cell receptor beta chains from one sample in a study of tumor and adjacent non-tumor tissue in lung cancer. TCRdb re-analysed the multiplex PCR reads in MiXCR, keeping a single row per CDR3 protein. The table lists approximately 120,000 distinct CDR3 sequences, over 55% of them singletons, with 15% to 20% in the top ten. Sequences were obtained from distant non-tumor lung tissue. These receptors were taken from a man aged 55 to 70 with non-small cell lung cancer. Each CDR3 is given with its conserved first and last residue.

>TRBV6-5
CASSYSGYTEAFF
>TRBV6-5
CTSSYGGSNTDTQYF
>TRBV28
CASTSRVGEQYF
>TRBV19
CASSMVTLTYNEQFF
>TRBV5-1
CASSLGPGDSNQPQHF
>TRBV28
CASSSSGSPYEQYF
>TRBV29-1
CTVQGHQREQYF
>TRBV29-1
CSVEGTSGGRSTDTQYF
>TRBV19
CASSPTSGGACEQYF
>TRBV20-1
CGARGPYQGTDTQYF
>TRBV11-1
CASSLGLFGEQYF
>TRBV10-3
CVISWDSNQPQHF
>TRBV4-3
CASSQDTGAGSNVLTF
>TRBV11-2
CASSLEGTWELFF
>TRBV6-5
CASRGTGVGNYGYTF
>TRBV20-1
CSASPATSPYNEQFF
>TRBV14
CASSQLSGGEEKLFF
>TRBV29-1
CSIEVGANQPHHF
>TRBV5-1
CASSGRINAEAFF
>TRBV5-6
CASSQRLVAYNEQFF
>TRBV28
CASLLGGVNTDTRYF
>TRBV6-1
CASGWMNTEAFF
>TRBV6-1
CTTRGTTFYGQYF
>TRBV5-1
CASSLRGTSGSCGYEQYF
>TRBV20-1
CSARLPGTLKIIQYF
>TRBV12-3/TRBV12-4
CATQPGPRTGELFF
>TRBV6-5
CATSPRAGGTDTQYF
>TRBV7-9
CTSSFSQGVRNEQFF
>TRBV20-1
CSARAGGRSGTGLYEQYF
>TRBV10-3
CAIKGGPSDYGYTF
>TRBV29-1
CRVIPGSGYEQYF
>TRBV11-2
CASSFGTSGYNEQFF
>TRBV29-1
CSVADRGRGEAQYF
>TRBV29-1
CSVEGKHITYNEQFF
>TRBV10-3
CAIRETGSGANVLTF
>TRBV12-3/TRBV12-4
CASSRDRGNEKLFF
>TRBV7-8
CASSSAPGGNEQYF
>TRBV6-2/TRBV6-3
CASSTPIIAGDDEQLF
>TRBV6-5
CASNTSVVTGELFF
>TRBV4-1
CASSQGNNYGYTF
>TRBV28
CVSSPQAGGAYEQYF
>TRBV6-5
CASSYGTDSSGANVLSF
>TRBV5-4
CASSTDPNSNQPQHF
>TRBV12-3/TRBV12-4
CASRTGTGTGGYTF
>TRBV29-1
CSAGLAGSYGEQFF
>TRBV12-3/TRBV12-4
CASSRRNKEAFF
>TRBV4-1
CTSSSWTSGGRTDTQYF
>TRBV10-2
CASRLAGATDMQHF
>TRBV29-1
CSTGQINQSQHF